A selection of T cell receptor beta chains follows, all from one sample in a study of blood T cell repertoires in COVID-19. Profiled with immunoSEQ multiplex PCR; TCRdb holds only in-frame clones, not every one. The profile shows 110,000 or so clones, 80% to 90% of them singletons. Sequenced input: peripheral blood. Source of these receptors: a man in his 70s with active or convalescent COVID-19. Each CDR3 is given with its conserved first and last residue. The order of the fields is CDR3 protein, CDR3 DNA, clone size, J gene, V gene, D gene. The D gene is left open where the match is weak. The listing skips clone size in some rows; elsewhere it reads once, few, many or a size class.

CASSVLAGASGETQYF,TGCGCCAGCAGCGTTCTAGCGGGAGCTAGTGGAGAGACCCAGTACTTC,-,TRBJ2-5,TRBV5-1,TRBD2
CASSPPAEDEAFF,TGCGCCAGCAGCCCCCCAGCGGAAGATGAAGCTTTCTTT,-,TRBJ1-1,TRBV4-1,-
CASSLVQGSPYGYTF,TGTGCCAGCAGTTTAGTACAGGGGTCCCCCTATGGCTACACCTTC,-,TRBJ1-2,TRBV6-5,TRBD1
CASSLEMPSGRRATGELFF,TGCGCCAGCAGCTTGGAGATGCCTAGCGGGAGGCGGGCCACCGGGGAGCTGTTTTTT,-,TRBJ2-2,TRBV5-1,TRBD2
CASSLEGRGYTDTQYF,TGTGCCAGCAGTTTAGAGGGCAGGGGGTATACAGATACGCAGTATTTT,-,TRBJ2-3,TRBV28,TRBD1
CASSREGTGGYEQYF,TGCGCCAGCAGCCGAGAGGGGACAGGTGGGTACGAGCAGTACTTC,-,TRBJ2-7,TRBV4-1,TRBD1
CASSQGGTGGYEQYF,TGTGCCAGCAGCCAAGGAGGGACAGGGGGCTACGAGCAGTACTTC,-,TRBJ2-7,TRBV4-2,TRBD1
CATSDNEREAPDEQYF,TGTGCCACCAGTGATAATGAGCGGGAGGCCCCTGACGAGCAGTACTTC,-,TRBJ2-7,TRBV24-1,TRBD2
CASSFGGINNEQYF,TGCGCCAGCAGCTTTGGGGGCATTAACAACGAGCAGTACTTC,-,TRBJ2-7,TRBV5-1,-
CASSSTSGRVVFTQRWDEQFF,TGTGCCAGCAGCTCCACCAGCGGGAGGGTAGTCTTCACGCAACGTTGGGATGAGCAGTTCTTC,-,TRBJ2-1,TRBV28,TRBD2
CASSEYIQGTEAFF,TGTGCCAGCAGTGAATATATCCAGGGCACTGAAGCTTTCTTT,-,TRBJ1-1,TRBV25-1,-
CATSDRGRQPQHF,TGTGCCACCAGTGACAGGGGTCGTCAGCCCCAGCATTTT,-,TRBJ1-5,TRBV24-1,-
CASSQVPSGVAKNIQYF,TGTGCCAGCAGCCAGGTACCGAGCGGGGTAGCCAAAAACATTCAGTACTTC,-,TRBJ2-4,TRBV3-1/TRBV3-2,TRBD2
CATQPTSATDTQYF,TGTGCCACCCAGCCGACTAGCGCCACAGATACGCAGTATTTT,-,TRBJ2-3,TRBV10-3,TRBD2
CASSGRDREYTGELFF,TGTGCCAGCAGTGGCCGGGACAGGGAGTACACCGGGGAGCTGTTTTTT,-,TRBJ2-2,TRBV25-1,TRBD1
CASSESPLLKAFF,TGTGCCAGCAGTGAAAGCCCCCTTCTCAAAGCTTTCTTT,-,TRBJ1-1,TRBV6-1,-
CASRRQFSTNEKLFF,TGTGCCAGCAGGAGACAGTTTTCAACTAATGAAAAACTGTTTTTT,-,TRBJ1-4,TRBV28,-
CASSFTSGAFNEQFF,TGTGCCAGCAGCTTCACTAGCGGGGCGTTCAATGAGCAGTTCTTC,-,TRBJ2-1,TRBV5-6,TRBD2
CASSLSRVNTEAFF,TGTGCCAGCAGTTTATCCAGGGTGAACACTGAAGCTTTCTTT,once,TRBJ1-1,TRBV27,-
CASSLSGSGDGELFF,TGTGCCAGCAGCCTTAGCGGGAGTGGCGACGGGGAGCTGTTTTTT,-,TRBJ2-2,TRBV7-9,TRBD2
CASTLFGGRDTQYF,TGTGCCAGCACCCTCTTCGGGGGGAGGGATACGCAGTATTTT,-,TRBJ2-3,TRBV27,TRBD2
CASSRPGHLEQYF,TGTGCCAGCAGCCGCCCGGGACATTTGGAGCAGTACTTC,-,TRBJ2-7,TRBV6-5,-
CASSTSRVVSYEQYF,TGTGCCAGCAGCACTTCCCGGGTCGTCTCCTACGAGCAGTACTTC,-,TRBJ2-7,TRBV6-5,-
CASSLGQYNQPQHF,TGTGCCAGCAGCTTAGGACAGTACAATCAGCCCCAGCATTTT,few,TRBJ1-5,TRBV11-2,-
CASSPDWLWETQYF,TGTGCCAGCAGTCCGGACTGGCTGTGGGAGACCCAGTACTTC,-,TRBJ2-5,TRBV2,-
CASSIGPGGVSNQPQHF,TGTGCCAGTAGTATAGGCCCCGGGGGGGTGAGCAATCAGCCCCAGCATTTT,-,TRBJ1-5,TRBV19,-
CASSRTGSETQYF,TGTGCCAGCAGCCGGACAGGGTCCGAGACCCAGTACTTC,-,TRBJ2-5,TRBV28,TRBD1
CASSQAWAGGSEQYF,TGTGCCAGCAGCCAAGCTTGGGCGGGAGGGTCCGAGCAGTACTTC,-,TRBJ2-7,TRBV3-1/TRBV3-2,TRBD2